This T cell receptor (beta chain) was recovered during a study of CXCR3-negative and CXCR3-positive naive CD8 T cells. Study outcomes and limitations: Comparably high diversity marked both naive subsets, whereas memory CD8+ cells had much lower diversity. Greater hydrophobicity was found in TRB CDR3s of CXCR3-positive naive cells than of CXCR3-negative naive cells. Memory cells showed distinct TRBV-TRBJ patterns, while the two naive subsets matched.

A word on this clonotype: Its antigen is currently unknown.

The study made its TRB cDNA libraries by 5' RACE, adding UMI labels. TCRdb derives one entry per CDR3 protein from the 5' RACE reads, leaving out DNA. This sample's table has approximately 58,000 distinct CDR3 sequences. CD45RO-CCR7+CD27+CD95- was the phenotype of naive CD8+ T cells. The TCR originated in a human donor in good health. Some clones in this sample may be carry-over from other donors' samples. The specimen sequenced was naive CXCR3- CD8+ T cells from blood. Subset given: CD45RO-CCR7+CD27+CD95- naive CD8+ T cells lacking CXCR3 (TNR3-).

The CDR3 protein is CASSIGGGGLSYNEQFF. V and J are TRBV19 and TRBJ2-1; the D gene TCRdb calls, TRBD1, cannot be checked with no DNA. Germline V gene lookup returns CDR1 LNHDA and CDR2 SQIVND (reference sequence). The CDR3 contains 17 residues.